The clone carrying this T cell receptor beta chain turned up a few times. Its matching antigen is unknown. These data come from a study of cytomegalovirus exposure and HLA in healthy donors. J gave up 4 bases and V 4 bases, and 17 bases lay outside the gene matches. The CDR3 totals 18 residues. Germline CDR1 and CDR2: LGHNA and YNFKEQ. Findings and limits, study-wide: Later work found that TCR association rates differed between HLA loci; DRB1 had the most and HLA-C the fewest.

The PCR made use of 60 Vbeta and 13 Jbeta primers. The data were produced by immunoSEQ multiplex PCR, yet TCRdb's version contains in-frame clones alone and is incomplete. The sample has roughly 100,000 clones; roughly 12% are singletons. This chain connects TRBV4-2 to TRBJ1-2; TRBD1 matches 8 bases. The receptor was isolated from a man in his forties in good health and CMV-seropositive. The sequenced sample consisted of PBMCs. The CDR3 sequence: CASSPNRGQGISGYGYTF. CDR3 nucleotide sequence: TGTGCCAGCAGCCCCAACCGCGGACAGGGTATTAGCGGCTATGGCTACACCTTC.